This paragraph reports one T cell receptor beta chain. The antigen is not known. This entry comes from a study of cytomegalovirus exposure and HLA in healthy donors. Whole-study context: Among the 350 to 500 donors who were genotyped, about 79% fell in the genetic ancestry cluster that is associated with self-reported Caucasian donors.

Study-level results: In an earlier analysis, most TCR beta V segments were productive about 87% or about 30% of the time.

PCR was performed using 60 Vbeta and 13 Jbeta primers. Source study methods: Unique TCR beta chains numbered 80 million to 95 million in a later analysis, with some 9.9 million shared. Sequenced by immunoSEQ multiplex PCR; TCRdb stores in-frame clones only, minus some. V and J calls and clone size are given by that table; D and trimming were obtained from the DNA. The profile covers some 180,000 clones, with around 80% appearing a single time and roughly 1.4% taken by the ten largest. The V gene's germline CDR1 is SGHAT and CDR2 FQNNGV. Trimming removed 4 bases at V and 3 bases at J, with 9 bases between. This CDR3 is 13 amino acids long.

The V call is TRBV11-2, the J call TRBJ1-2, with D maybe TRBD1 (5 bases). The receptor comes from a girl aged 5-17 years in good health and CMV-seropositive. Sequencing was done on a sample of PBMCs. CDR3 DNA: TGTGCCAGCAGCTCGGGGGATGACTATGGCTACACCTTC. Residues: CASSSGDDYGYTF.